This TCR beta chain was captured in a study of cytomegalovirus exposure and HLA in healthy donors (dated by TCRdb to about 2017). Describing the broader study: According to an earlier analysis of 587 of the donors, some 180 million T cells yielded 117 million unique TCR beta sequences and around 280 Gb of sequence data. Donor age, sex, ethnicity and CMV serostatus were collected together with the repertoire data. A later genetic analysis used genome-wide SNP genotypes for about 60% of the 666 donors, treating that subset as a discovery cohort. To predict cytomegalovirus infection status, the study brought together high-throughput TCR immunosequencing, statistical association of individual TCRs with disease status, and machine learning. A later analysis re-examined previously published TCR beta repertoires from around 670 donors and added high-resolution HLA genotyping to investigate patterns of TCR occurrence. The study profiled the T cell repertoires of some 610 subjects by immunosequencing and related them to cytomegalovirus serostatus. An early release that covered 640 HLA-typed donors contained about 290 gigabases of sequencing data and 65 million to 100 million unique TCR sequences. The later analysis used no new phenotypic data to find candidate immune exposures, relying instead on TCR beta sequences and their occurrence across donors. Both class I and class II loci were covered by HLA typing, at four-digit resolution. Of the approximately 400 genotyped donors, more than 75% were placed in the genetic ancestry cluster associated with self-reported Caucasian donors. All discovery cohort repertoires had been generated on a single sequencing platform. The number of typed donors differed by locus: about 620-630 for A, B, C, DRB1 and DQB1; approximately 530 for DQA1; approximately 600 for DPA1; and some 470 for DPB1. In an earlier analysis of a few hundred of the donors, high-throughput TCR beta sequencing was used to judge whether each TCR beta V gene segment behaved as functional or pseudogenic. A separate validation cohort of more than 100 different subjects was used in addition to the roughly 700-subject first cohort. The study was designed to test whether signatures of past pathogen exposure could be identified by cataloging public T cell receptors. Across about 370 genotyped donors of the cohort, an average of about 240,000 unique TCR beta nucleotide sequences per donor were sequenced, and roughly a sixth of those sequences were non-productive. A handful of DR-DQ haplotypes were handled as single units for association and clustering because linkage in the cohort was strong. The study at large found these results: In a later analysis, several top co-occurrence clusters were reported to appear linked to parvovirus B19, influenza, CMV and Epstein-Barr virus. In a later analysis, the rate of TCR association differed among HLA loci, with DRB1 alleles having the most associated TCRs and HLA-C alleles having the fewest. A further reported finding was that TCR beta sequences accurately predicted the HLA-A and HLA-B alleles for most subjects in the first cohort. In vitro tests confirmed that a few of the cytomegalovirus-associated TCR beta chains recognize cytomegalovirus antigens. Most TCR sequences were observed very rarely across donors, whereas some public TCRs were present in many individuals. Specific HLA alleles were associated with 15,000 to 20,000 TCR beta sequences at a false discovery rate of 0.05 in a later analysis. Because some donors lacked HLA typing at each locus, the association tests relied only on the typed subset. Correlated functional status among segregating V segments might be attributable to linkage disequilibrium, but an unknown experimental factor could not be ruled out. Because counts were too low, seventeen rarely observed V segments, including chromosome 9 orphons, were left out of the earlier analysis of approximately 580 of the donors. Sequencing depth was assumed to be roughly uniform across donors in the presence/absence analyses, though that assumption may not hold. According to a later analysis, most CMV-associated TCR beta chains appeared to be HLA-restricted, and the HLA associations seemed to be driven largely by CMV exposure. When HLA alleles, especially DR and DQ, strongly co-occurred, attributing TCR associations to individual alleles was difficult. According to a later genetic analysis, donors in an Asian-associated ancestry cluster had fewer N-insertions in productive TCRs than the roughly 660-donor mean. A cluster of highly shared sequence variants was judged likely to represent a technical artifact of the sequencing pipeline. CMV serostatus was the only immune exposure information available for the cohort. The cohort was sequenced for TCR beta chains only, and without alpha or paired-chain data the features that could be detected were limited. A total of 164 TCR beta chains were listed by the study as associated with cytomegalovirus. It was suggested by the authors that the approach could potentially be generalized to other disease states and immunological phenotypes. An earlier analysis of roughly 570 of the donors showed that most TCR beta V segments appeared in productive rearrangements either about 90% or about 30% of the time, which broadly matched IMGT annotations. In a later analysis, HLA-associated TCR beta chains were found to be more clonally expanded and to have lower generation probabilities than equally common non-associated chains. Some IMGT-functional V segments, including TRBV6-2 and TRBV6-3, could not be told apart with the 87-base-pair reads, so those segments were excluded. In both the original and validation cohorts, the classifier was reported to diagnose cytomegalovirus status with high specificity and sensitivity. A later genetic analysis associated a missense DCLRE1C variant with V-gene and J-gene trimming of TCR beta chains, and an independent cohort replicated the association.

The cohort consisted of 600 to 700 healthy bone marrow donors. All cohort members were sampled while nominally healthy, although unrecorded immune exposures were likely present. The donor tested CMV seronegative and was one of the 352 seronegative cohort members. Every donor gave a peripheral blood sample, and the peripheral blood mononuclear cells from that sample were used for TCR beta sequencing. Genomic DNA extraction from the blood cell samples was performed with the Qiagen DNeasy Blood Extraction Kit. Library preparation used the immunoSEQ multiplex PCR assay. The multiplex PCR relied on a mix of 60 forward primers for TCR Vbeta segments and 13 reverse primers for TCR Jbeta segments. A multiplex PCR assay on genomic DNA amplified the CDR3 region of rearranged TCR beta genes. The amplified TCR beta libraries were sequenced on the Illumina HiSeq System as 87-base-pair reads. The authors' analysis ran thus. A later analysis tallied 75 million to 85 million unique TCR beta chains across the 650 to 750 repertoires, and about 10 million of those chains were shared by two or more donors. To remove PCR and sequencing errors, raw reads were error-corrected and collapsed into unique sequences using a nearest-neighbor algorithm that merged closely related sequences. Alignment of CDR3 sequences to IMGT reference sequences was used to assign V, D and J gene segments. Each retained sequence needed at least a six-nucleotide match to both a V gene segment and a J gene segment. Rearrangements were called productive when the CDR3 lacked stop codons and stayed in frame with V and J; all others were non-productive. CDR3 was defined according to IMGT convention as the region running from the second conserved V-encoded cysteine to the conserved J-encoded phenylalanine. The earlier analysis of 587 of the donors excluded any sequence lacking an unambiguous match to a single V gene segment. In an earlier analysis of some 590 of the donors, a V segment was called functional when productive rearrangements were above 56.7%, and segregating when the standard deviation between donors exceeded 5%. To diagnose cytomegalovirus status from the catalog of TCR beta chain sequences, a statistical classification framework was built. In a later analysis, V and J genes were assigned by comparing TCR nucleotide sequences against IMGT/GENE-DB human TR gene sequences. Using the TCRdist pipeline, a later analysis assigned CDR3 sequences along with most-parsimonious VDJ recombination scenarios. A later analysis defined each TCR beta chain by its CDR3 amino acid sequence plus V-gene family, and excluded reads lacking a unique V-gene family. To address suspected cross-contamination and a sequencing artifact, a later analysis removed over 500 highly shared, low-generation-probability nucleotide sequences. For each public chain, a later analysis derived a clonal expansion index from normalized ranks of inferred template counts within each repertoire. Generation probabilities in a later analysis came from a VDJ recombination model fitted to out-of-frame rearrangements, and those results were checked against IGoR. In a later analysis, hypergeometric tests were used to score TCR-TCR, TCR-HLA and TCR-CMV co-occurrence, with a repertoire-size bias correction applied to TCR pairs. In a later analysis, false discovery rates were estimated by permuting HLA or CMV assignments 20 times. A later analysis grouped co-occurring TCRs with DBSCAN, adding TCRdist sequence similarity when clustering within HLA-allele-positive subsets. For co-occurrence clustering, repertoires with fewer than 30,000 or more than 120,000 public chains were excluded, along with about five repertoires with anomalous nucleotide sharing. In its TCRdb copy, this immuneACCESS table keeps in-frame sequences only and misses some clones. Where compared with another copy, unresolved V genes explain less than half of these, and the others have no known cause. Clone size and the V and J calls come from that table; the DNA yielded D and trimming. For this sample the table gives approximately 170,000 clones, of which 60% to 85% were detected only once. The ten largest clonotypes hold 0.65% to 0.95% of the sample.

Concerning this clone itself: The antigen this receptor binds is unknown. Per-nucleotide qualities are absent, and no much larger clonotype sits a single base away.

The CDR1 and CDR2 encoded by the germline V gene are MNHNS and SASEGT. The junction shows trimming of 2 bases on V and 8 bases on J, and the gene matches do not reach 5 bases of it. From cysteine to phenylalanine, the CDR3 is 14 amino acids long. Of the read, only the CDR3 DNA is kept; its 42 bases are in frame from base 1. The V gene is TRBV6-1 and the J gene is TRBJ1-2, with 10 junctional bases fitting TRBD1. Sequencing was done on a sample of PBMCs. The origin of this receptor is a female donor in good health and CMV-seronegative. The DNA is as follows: TGTGCCAGCAGTGAAAGGGGGACAGGGGACGGCTACACCTTC. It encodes CASSERGTGDGYTF.